The next 29 T cell receptor beta chains were all read from a single sample in a study of blood T cell repertoires in COVID-19. Assay used: immunoSEQ multiplex PCR; TCRdb lists only in-frame clones, some missing. Of 150,000 to 200,000 clones listed, more than 75% are singletons. The sequencing sample was made of peripheral blood. The receptors here all came from a man aged 35 to 55 with active or convalescent COVID-19.

J is TRBJ2-7 and V is TRBV25-1; TRBD1 might be the D (6 bases). In germline, CDR1 is MGHDK, CDR2 SYGVNS. This CDR3 is built from 15 residues. V lost 5 bases and J lost 1, with 15 bases in between. The CDR3 region has the DNA TGTGCCAGCAGTAGCGGACAGTTAACTTCCTACGAGCAGTACTTC. Translating gives CASSSGQLTSYEQYF.

The chain links TRBV7-2 to TRBJ2-5; 16 nucleotides match TRBD2. Trimming cost V 2 bases and J 5 bases; bases outside gene matches: 8. The CDR3 spans 18 residues. Germline V gene data show CDR1 as SGHTA and CDR2 as FQGNSA. CDR3: CASSLPGLAGGPGETQYF. CDR3 sequence (DNA): TGTGCCAGCAGCTTACCGGGACTAGCGGGGGGGCCCGGTGAGACCCAGTACTTC.

The chain employs TRBV7-2 and TRBJ1-6, with D tentatively TRBD1 (6 bases). Trimming shortened V by 1 base and J by 7 bases, and 14 bases separated the two germline ends. Germline CDR1 reads SGHTA; CDR2 reads FQGNSA. This CDR3 comprises 16 residues. The CDR3 DNA sequence: TGTGCCAGCAGCTTAGGTTCAGGGGCTGGGAATTCACCCCTCCACTTT. Translating it yields CASSLGSGAGNSPLHF.

V and J are TRBV7-3 and TRBJ2-7, with 9 nucleotides matching TRBD1. CDR1 SGHTA and CDR2 FQGTGA come from the germline V gene. V dropped 4 bases and J dropped 5; count of bases not matched to a gene: 9. The CDR3 spans 15 residues. The CDR3 region is CASSSTGTGSNEQYF. In nucleotides, the CDR3 is TGTGCCAGCAGCTCTACCGGGACAGGGTCCAACGAGCAGTACTTC.

The CDR3 DNA sequence: TGTGCCAGCAGTTACGAGCGTAGTCGGCAGCCCCAGCATTTT. It specifies CASSYERSRQPQHF. The rearrangement joins TRBV6-6 to TRBJ1-5; D gene ambiguous. The CDR3 covers 14 residues. CDR1 and CDR2 from the germline V gene are MNHNY and SVGAGI (reference sequence). Trimming left V 2 bases short and J 7 bases short, with 12 bases between.

The V gene is TRBV10-2, the J gene TRBJ1-1, with a weak D call TRBD1 (6 bases). The CDR3 runs 15 residues. The ends were cut back, 2 bases at V and 0 bases at J, with 10 bases in the middle. The germline V gene encodes CDR1 WSHSY and CDR2 SAAADI. CDR3 region: CASSEGQTLNTEAFF. Written as DNA, the CDR3 is TGCGCCAGCAGTGAGGGACAGACCTTGAACACTGAAGCTTTCTTT.

This chain connects TRBV5-1 to TRBJ2-1; 8 positions match TRBD1. The V and J ends lost 0 bases and 7 bases, in that order; junction bases with no gene match: 6. CDR1 is SGHRS, CDR2 YFSETQ, per germline. The CDR3 totals 15 residues. The DNA for the CDR3 is TGCGCCAGCAGCTTGGCGGCAGGGGGCTCTAATGAGCAGTTCTTC. This gives the protein CASSLAAGGSNEQFF.

The chain employs TRBV28 and TRBJ2-7; D remains unclear. CDR3 size: 14 residues. The germline V gene encodes CDR1 MDHEN and CDR2 SYDVKM. Deletions cut 3 bases from V and 0 bases from J, with 9 bases between. The chain's CDR3 is CASSFGLNSYEQYF. CDR3 bases: TGTGCCAGCAGTTTCGGTCTGAACTCCTACGAGCAGTACTTC.

The rearrangement links TRBV7-2 to TRBJ2-5; D is perhaps TRBD2 (7 bases). Trimming removed 6 bases at V and 3 bases at J, with 14 bases between. The CDR3 runs to 14 residues. The germline CDR1 and CDR2 sequences are SGHTA and FQGNSA. The DNA of the CDR3 is TGTGCCAGCAGGGTGGGGGGGGCTGAAGAGACCCAGTACTTC. Protein: CASRVGGAEETQYF.

V gene TRBV6-2 or TRBV6-3 combines with J gene TRBJ2-5; 13 bases are a match to TRBD2. The length of the CDR3 is 18 residues. V was pared by 5 bases and J by 0 bases, with 9 bases of the junction left unmatched. Germline CDR1 reads MNHEY; CDR2 reads SVGEGT. CDR3 in amino acids: CASSPGLAGALYQETQYF. The DNA for the CDR3 is TGTGCCAGCAGTCCCGGACTAGCGGGGGCTTTGTACCAAGAGACCCAGTACTTC.

This clone was recorded a few times. The chain links TRBV27 to TRBJ1-6; 7 bases are a match to TRBD1. CDR3 length: 14 amino acids. The V gene end was trimmed by 6 bases and the J gene end by 7 bases; junction bases not matched to a gene: 6. The germline CDR1 and CDR2 sequences are MNHEY and SMNVEV (reference sequence). CDR3 protein: CASSTRGPNSPLHF. CDR3 nucleotides: TGTGCCAGCAGCACTAGGGGGCCCAATTCACCCCTCCACTTT.

The chain couples TRBV6-6 to TRBJ2-1; 8 nucleotides agree with TRBD2. The V and J ends lost 5 bases and 4 bases, in that order; junction bases with no gene match: 13. Germline V gene sequence: CDR1 MNHNY, CDR2 SVGAGI (reference sequence). This CDR3 has 17 residues. The CDR3 region has the DNA TGTGCCAGCAGTCCATCCCGGTTAGCGGGGCCGTACAATGAGCAGTTCTTC. Protein sequence: CASSPSRLAGPYNEQFF.

This chain links TRBV2 with TRBJ2-7; 10 bases are shared with TRBD1. V shed 3 bases and J 1 base; nucleotides not matched to a gene: 3. This CDR3 comprises 15 residues. Per germline, CDR1 SNHLY and CDR2 FYNNEI. The DNA for the CDR3 is TGTGCCAGCAGTGAGGGACAGGGGATTTCCTACGAGCAGTACTTC. It encodes CASSEGQGISYEQYF.

This clone was seen more than once but under ten times. J is TRBJ1-2 and V is TRBV12-3 or TRBV12-4; no clear D. The V and J ends lost 3 bases and 6 bases respectively, with 11 bases between them. The CDR3 runs 13 residues. The CDR3 reads CASSLAPRNGYTF. The CDR3 coding sequence is TGTGCCAGCAGTTTGGCACCGAGGAATGGCTACACCTTC.

The chain carries TRBV5-6 and TRBJ2-3; 10 positions match TRBD2. The CDR3 length is 14 residues. In germline, CDR1 is SGHDT, CDR2 YYEEEE. V shed 3 bases and J 3 bases; nucleotides not matched to a gene: 1. The CDR3 sequence: CASSSLAGTDTQYF. As DNA, the CDR3 is TGTGCCAGCAGCTCACTAGCGGGGACAGATACGCAGTATTTT.

This clone was detected only a few times. The DNA of the CDR3 is TGCGCCAGCAGCCAAGAACCGGGACAGGGGGCACGAGGGGATACGCAGTATTTT. As protein: CASSQEPGQGARGDTQYF. The chain combines TRBV4-1 with TRBJ2-3, with TRBD1 identical over 12 bases. The CDR3 runs 18 residues. Germline V lookup: CDR1 MGHRA, CDR2 YSYEKL. The J segment lost 6 bases and the V segment lost 0 bases, leaving 10 bases of the junction unmatched.

The rearrangement links TRBV19 to TRBJ1-3, with D unresolved. Germline V gene sequence: CDR1 LNHDA, CDR2 SQIVND (reference sequence). This CDR3 comprises 15 residues. V lost 5 bases, J lost 0 bases, and 11 bases lay in between. The CDR3 nucleotides read TGTGCCAGTAGTCGTCCAGGATACTCTGGAAACACCATATATTTT. It is translated as CASSRPGYSGNTIYF.

The chain couples TRBV5-4 to TRBJ2-1; 9 positions match TRBD2. CDR1 is SGHNT and CDR2 is YYREEE in the germline V gene (reference sequence). V trimming: 6 bases; J trimming: 9 bases; junction bases outside the gene matches: 13. The CDR3 consists of 15 residues. The CDR3 here is CASTVRGLAWAEQFF. CDR3 nucleotide sequence: TGTGCCAGCACTGTCAGGGGACTAGCCTGGGCTGAGCAGTTCTTC.

V usage is TRBV18 and J usage is TRBJ1-5; D remains unclear. The V end was cut by 6 bases, the J end by 4 bases, with 13 bases between. This CDR3 region has 14 residues. Per germline, CDR1 KGHSH and CDR2 LQKENI. DNA for the CDR3: TGTGCCAGCTCCCCGACGGGGAGAAATCAGCCCCAGCATTTT. Encoded protein: CASSPTGRNQPQHF. Using reference TRBV18 and TRBJ1-5 for the parts outside the CDR3, the full variable domain is NAGVMQNPRHLVRRRGQEARLRCSPMKGHSHVYWYRQLPEEGLKFMVYLQKENIIDESGMPKERFSAEFPKEGPSILRIQQVVRGDSAAYFCASSPTGRNQPQHFGDGTRLSIL.

This chain's CDR3 is CASSSAGIETTEAFF. The CDR3 DNA reads TGTGCCAGCAGCTCTGCAGGGATTGAGACCACTGAAGCTTTCTTT. J is TRBJ1-1 and V is TRBV7-3, with a tentative D call TRBD1 (5 bases). Trimming pared 4 bases from V and 4 bases from J, leaving 16 bases between. There are 15 residues in the CDR3. Germline CDR1 SGHTA, CDR2 FQGTGA.

The rearrangement uses TRBV3-1 (or the pseudogene TRBV3-2) and TRBJ2-5; 7 nucleotides align to TRBD1. Germline V gene lookup returns CDR1 LGHDT and CDR2 YNNKEL (reference sequence). V lost 4 bases and J lost 4; bases outside the gene matches: 6. This CDR3 contains 14 residues. The CDR3 sequence is CASSPRGLAETQYF. The CDR3 bases are TGTGCCAGCAGCCCCAGGGGGTTGGCAGAGACCCAGTACTTC.

The chain has TRBV4-1 and TRBJ2-1; a possible D gene is TRBD2 (7 bases). Germline V gene data show CDR1 as MGHRA and CDR2 as YSYEKL. Trimming pared 3 bases from V and 5 bases from J, leaving 11 bases between. The CDR3 covers 14 residues. The CDR3 bases are TGCGCCAGCAGCCAGTGGGGGGGCAACAATGAGCAGTTCTTC. This encodes CASSQWGGNNEQFF.

V and J are TRBV6-5 and TRBJ1-2; D is uncertain. Trimming removed 0 bases from V and 2 bases from J, with 10 bases in between. The length of the CDR3 is 15 residues. CDR1 MNHEY and CDR2 SVGAGI come from the germline V gene. This CDR3 reads CASSYSLGPNYGYTF. For the CDR3, the DNA is TGTGCCAGCAGTTACTCCCTGGGCCCCAACTATGGCTACACCTTC.

This chain uses TRBV20-1 with TRBJ1-4, with TRBD1 as a possible D gene (5 bases). There are 15 residues in the CDR3. Germline CDR1 and CDR2: DFQATT and SNEGSKA (reference sequence). V shed 3 bases and J shed 5 bases, with 16 bases lying between them. The CDR3 protein is CSASSPREGNEKLFF. In DNA form, the CDR3 reads TGCAGTGCTAGTAGCCCCAGGGAGGGAAATGAAAAACTGTTTTTT.

V usage is TRBV7-3 and J usage is TRBJ2-6; 8 bases fit TRBD1. V dropped 6 bases and J dropped 2; count of bases not matched to a gene: 9. Germline CDR1 reads SGHTA; CDR2 reads FQGTGA. This CDR3 has 17 amino acids. CDR3 sequence: CASSQGQGRAGANVLTF. For the CDR3, the DNA is TGTGCCAGCAGTCAAGGACAGGGCAGAGCTGGGGCCAACGTCCTGACTTTC.

This chain links TRBV19 with TRBJ1-6, with a tentative D call TRBD1 (5 bases). The CDR3 runs 13 residues. With 7 bases removed from V and 7 bases from J, the gap between germline ends came to 11 bases. CDR1 is LNHDA and CDR2 is SQIVND in the germline V gene (reference sequence). The CDR3 nucleotides read TGTGCCAGTACCAGGGCCTGGAATTCACCCCTCCACTTT. This translates into CASTRAWNSPLHF.

The chain joins TRBV21-1 to TRBJ2-3; the table's D gene call, TRBD2, was not cross checked with the DNA. TRBV21-1 is marked as a pseudogene. CDR3 size: 18 residues. The CDR3 region is CASSKEVPPAGVSDTQYF. In DNA form, the CDR3 reads TGTGCCAGCAGCAAGGAGGTCCCGCCAGCGGGGGTCTCAGATACGCAGTATTTT.

The rearrangement joins TRBV2 to TRBJ1-5; tentatively, D is TRBD1 (5 bases). The CDR3 spans 15 residues. Germline CDR1 SNHLY, CDR2 FYNNEI. V was cut by 4 bases and J by 3 bases, with 13 bases left in between. The CDR3 spells CASSGEGRYNQPQHF. The CDR3 bases are TGTGCCAGCAGTGGGGAGGGACGGTACAATCAGCCCCAGCATTTT.

This chain connects TRBV10-3 to TRBJ1-1; unclear D gene. The CDR3 covers 13 residues. Germline CDR1 reads ENHRY; CDR2 reads SYGVKD. V lost 9 bases and J lost 3, with 14 bases in between. The CDR3 reads CAILRERDTEAFF. In DNA form, the CDR3 reads TGTGCCATTCTCCGGGAGCGGGACACTGAAGCTTTCTTT.